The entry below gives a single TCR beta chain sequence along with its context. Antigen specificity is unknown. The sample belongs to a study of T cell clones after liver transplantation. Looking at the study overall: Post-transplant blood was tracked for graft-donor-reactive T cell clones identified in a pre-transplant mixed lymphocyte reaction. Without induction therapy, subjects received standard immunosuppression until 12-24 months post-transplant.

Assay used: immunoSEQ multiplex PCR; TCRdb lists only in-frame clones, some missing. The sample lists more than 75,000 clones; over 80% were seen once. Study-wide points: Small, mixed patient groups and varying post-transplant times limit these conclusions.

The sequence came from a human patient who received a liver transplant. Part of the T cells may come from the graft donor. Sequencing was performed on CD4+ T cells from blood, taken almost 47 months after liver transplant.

CDR3 sequence: CASSYYGDHTDTQYF. For the CDR3, the DNA is TGTGCCAGCAGTTACTACGGGGACCACACAGATACGCAGTATTTT. This sequence joins TRBV7-3 and TRBJ2-3; D might be TRBD1 or TRBD2, each matching 5 bases. The CDR3 spans 15 residues. Germline V gene sequence: CDR1 SGHTA, CDR2 FQGTGA. The germline V and J ends were trimmed by 6 bases and 2 bases, with 15 bases remaining between them.